The following is a T cell receptor (beta chain) sequence with its context. V lost 6 bases to trimming and J lost 7 bases; unmatched junction nucleotides: 8. The CDR3 length is 15 residues. The germline V gene encodes CDR1 PRHDT and CDR2 FYEKMQ (reference sequence). The data stem from a study of technical replicates of blood from a few donors. Profiled with immunoSEQ multiplex PCR; TCRdb holds only in-frame clones, not every one. Of 95,000 to 100,000 clones listed, nearly 97% are singletons. V gene TRBV13 combines with J gene TRBJ2-1; 11 positions match TRBD2. Sequencing was carried out using T cells isolated from PBMCs. The receptor was isolated from a human donor in good health. CDR3 coding DNA: TGTGCCAGCAGACGTAGCGGGAGGGCCGGAAATGAGCAGTTCTTC. Residues: CASRRSGRAGNEQFF.